The 32 T cell receptor beta chains below were found in one sample sequenced in a study of blood T cell repertoires in COVID-19. The assay was immunoSEQ multiplex PCR, and TCRdb's table has in-frame clones only and misses some. The sample shows about 440,000 clones, around 88% of them seen only once. Sequenced input: peripheral blood. These receptors came from a woman aged 50 to 60 with COVID-19, enrolled during active disease.

The genes are TRBV18 and TRBJ2-3; D may be TRBD2 (6 bases). V lost 3 bases and J lost 2, with 21 bases in between. The CDR3 has 18 residues. From germline, CDR1 is KGHSH and CDR2 LQKENI. The CDR3 sequence: CASSPPWGGASSTDTQYF. The CDR3 DNA reads TGTGCCAGCTCACCCCCCTGGGGCGGGGCATCCTCCACAGATACGCAGTATTTT. Looking up the rest from reference TRBV18 and TRBJ2-3 gives the full variable domain: NAGVMQNPRHLVRRRGQEARLRCSPMKGHSHVYWYRQLPEEGLKFMVYLQKENIIDESGMPKERFSAEFPKEGPSILRIQQVVRGDSAAYFCASSPPWGGASSTDTQYFGPGTRLTVL.

The rearrangement links TRBV9 to TRBJ2-1; TRBD1 aligns across 10 bases. Per the germline V gene, CDR1 is SGDLS and CDR2 is YYNGEE. The CDR3 consists of 14 residues. The V segment lost 4 bases and the J segment 14 bases; nucleotides outside the gene matches: 12. The CDR3 protein is CASSPPGGGQGKFF. The DNA for the CDR3 is TGTGCCAGCAGCCCACCCGGGGGGGGACAGGGGAAGTTCTTC.

V is TRBV10-1 and J is TRBJ2-7; TRBD2 is a possible D gene (6 bases). There are 13 residues in the CDR3. The germline V and J ends were trimmed by 3 bases and 4 bases, with 10 bases remaining between them. Germline values: CDR1 WNHNN, CDR2 SYGVQD (reference sequence). The CDR3 nucleotides read TGCGCCAGCAGTGAACTCGCGGGATACGAGCAGTACTTC. It specifies CASSELAGYEQYF.

The chain carries TRBV12-3 or TRBV12-4 and TRBJ1-4; D is possibly TRBD1 (5 bases). Deletions cut 6 bases from V and 10 bases from J, with 15 bases between. There are 13 residues in the CDR3. This CDR3 is CASRPAGTLKLFF. CDR3 bases: TGTGCCAGCAGACCCGCGGGGACGTTAAAACTGTTTTTT.

The chain has TRBV6-4 and TRBJ2-3; TRBD1 is a possible D gene (5 bases). In germline, CDR1 is MRHNA, CDR2 SNTAGT. The CDR3 extends over 15 amino acids. V was pared by 0 bases and J by 2 bases, with 9 bases between. The CDR3 here is CASSDSAGPTDTQYF. CDR3 coding DNA: TGTGCCAGCAGTGACTCGGCAGGGCCCACAGATACGCAGTATTTT.

The gene calls are TRBV5-4 and TRBJ1-2, with D possibly being TRBD1 (6 bases). This CDR3 comprises 16 residues. V was shortened by 0 bases and J by 5 bases, with 17 bases between the two germline ends. CDR1 and CDR2 (germline): SGHNT, YYREEE (reference sequence). The CDR3 sequence is CASSLAANRVGYGYTF. The CDR3 coding sequence is TGTGCCAGCAGCTTGGCCGCCAACAGGGTCGGGTATGGCTACACCTTC.

The gene calls are TRBV11-2 and TRBJ1-5; D is ambiguous. Germline CDR1 reads SGHAT; CDR2 reads FQNNGV. V shed 1 base and J shed 4 bases, with 8 bases lying between them. This CDR3 contains 14 residues. CDR3 region: CASSLGPKNQPQHF. DNA of the CDR3: TGTGCCAGCAGCTTAGGGCCGAAGAATCAGCCCCAGCATTTT.

This sequence joins TRBV7-9 and TRBJ2-3, with D tentatively TRBD2 (7 bases). Germline V CDR1 and CDR2: SEHNR, FQNEAQ (reference sequence). The CDR3 is 16 residues long. The V end was cut by 5 bases, the J end by 2 bases, with 17 bases between. The CDR3 is CASSPPGGGATDTQYF. CDR3 DNA sequence: TGTGCCAGCAGCCCGCCTGGGGGGGGCGCCACAGATACGCAGTATTTT.

V is TRBV10-2 and J is TRBJ2-1; D is possibly TRBD2 (5 bases). This CDR3 region has 14 residues. Trimming removed 8 bases at V and 2 bases at J, with 13 bases between. Germline assignment: CDR1 WSHSY and CDR2 SAAADI. The CDR3 reads CASGPGSTYNEQFF. The CDR3 nucleotides read TGCGCCAGCGGGCCGGGGTCGACCTACAATGAGCAGTTCTTC.

This chain uses TRBV19 with TRBJ1-1; tentative D call: TRBD1 (6 bases). Germline-derived CDR1 and CDR2 are LNHDA and SQIVND (reference sequence). The CDR3 is made up of 13 amino acids. Trimming removed 8 bases at V and 9 bases at J, with 19 bases between. CDR3 amino acids: CASLTPGTNKAFF. In nucleotides, the CDR3 is TGTGCCAGTCTCACCCCTGGGACAAATAAAGCTTTCTTT. Full variable domain (rest looked up from reference TRBV19 and TRBJ1-1): DGGITQSPKYLFRKEGQNVTLSCEQNLNHDAMYWYRQDPGQGLRLIYYSQIVNDFQKGDIAEGYSVSREKKESFPLTVTSAQKNPTAFYLCASLTPGTNKAFFGQGTRLTVV.

This clone has a single count. The chain recombines TRBV28 with TRBJ1-5, with 9 bases that match TRBD1. Germline V CDR1 and CDR2: MDHEN, SYDVKM. The CDR3 loop spans 12 amino acids. Trimming at V came to 10 bases and at J to 6 bases, leaving 4 bases not matched to a gene. The CDR3 nucleotides are TGTGCCACCGTGACAGGGGGTCAGCCCCAGCATTTT. Amino acid sequence: CATVTGGQPQHF.

The chain joins TRBV6-6 to TRBJ1-5; weak D call: TRBD1 (5 bases). Per the germline V gene, CDR1 is MNHNY and CDR2 is SVGAGI (reference sequence). The CDR3 consists of 16 residues. V shed 6 bases and J shed 0 bases, with 15 bases lying between them. As DNA, the CDR3 is TGTGCCAGCAGCTGGGGGGGGGTTGGTAGCAATCAGCCCCAGCATTTT. Translated, it gives CASSWGGVGSNQPQHF.

This clone was counted a single time. The chain combines TRBV19 with TRBJ2-7; 10 bases are a match to TRBD1. V shed 2 bases and J 3 bases; nucleotides not matched to a gene: 7. This CDR3 contains 16 residues. The germline gives CDR1 LNHDA, CDR2 SQIVND (reference sequence). CDR3 sequence reads: CASSISVGTGDYEQYF. In DNA form, the CDR3 reads TGTGCCAGTAGTATATCAGTAGGGACAGGGGACTACGAGCAGTACTTC.

The rearrangement links TRBV5-1 to TRBJ2-3, with TRBD2 identical over 12 bases. Trimming at V came to 4 bases and at J to 6 bases, leaving 6 bases not matched to a gene. Germline-derived CDR1 and CDR2 are SGHRS and YFSETQ. CDR3 size: 15 residues. The CDR3 nucleotides are TGCGCCAGCAGCCGAGGGACTAGCGGGTCGGATACGCAGTATTTT. This gives the protein CASSRGTSGSDTQYF.

V usage is TRBV28 and J usage is TRBJ1-5; no clear D. CDR3 length: 14 amino acids. CDR1 and CDR2 (germline): MDHEN, SYDVKM. V was cut by 3 bases and J by 10 bases, with 16 bases left in between. The CDR3 loop is CASSFKRSQKPQHF. Written as DNA, the CDR3 is TGTGCCAGCAGTTTTAAGAGGAGCCAGAAACCCCAGCATTTT.

This clone was counted only a few times. The rearrangement joins TRBV6-5 to TRBJ2-2; D remains unclear. The ends were cut back, 5 bases at V and 1 base at J, with 11 bases in the middle. CDR3 length: 15 residues. Germline CDR1 MNHEY, CDR2 SVGAGI. CDR3 region: CASSMKPGNTGELFF. CDR3 nucleotides: TGTGCCAGCAGTATGAAGCCTGGGAACACCGGGGAGCTGTTTTTT.

The J gene is TRBJ1-2, the V gene TRBV30; no reliable D call. With 2 bases removed from V and 4 bases from J, the gap between germline ends came to 5 bases. The CDR3 totals 11 residues. Germline CDR1 and CDR2: GTSNPN and SVGIG (reference sequence). The CDR3 sequence is CAWSRSYGYTF. CDR3 coding DNA: TGTGCCTGGAGTCGCAGCTATGGCTACACCTTC.

The rearrangement links TRBV7-9 to TRBJ2-7; 12 bases line up with TRBD1. V shed 4 bases, J shed 7 bases, and the junction held 11 bases outside the gene matches. The length of the CDR3 is 16 residues. Germline CDR1 SEHNR, CDR2 FQNEAQ (reference sequence). CDR3 nucleotides: TGTGCCAGCAGCTCCGCCCGGGACAGGGGGCCGGGGGAGCAGTACTTC. Translated, it gives CASSSARDRGPGEQYF.

In its sample, this clone was seen a few times. This chain uses TRBV6-5 with TRBJ2-7, with 8 bases that match TRBD1. The CDR3 extends over 15 amino acids. In germline, CDR1 is MNHEY, CDR2 SVGAGI. Trimming at V came to 6 bases and at J to 3 bases, leaving 10 bases not matched to a gene. CDR3 in amino acids: CASRHRGQDLYEQYF. The DNA of the CDR3 is TGTGCCAGCAGGCACAGGGGACAGGACCTCTACGAGCAGTACTTC.

The V gene is TRBV4-1, the J gene TRBJ1-3; 12 positions agree with TRBD1. This CDR3 region has 16 residues. Unmatched junction bases numbered 6, after V lost 2 bases and J lost 7 bases. Germline V gene sequence: CDR1 MGHRA, CDR2 YSYEKL. CDR3 region: CASSQLAGTGGNTIYF. The CDR3 DNA reads TGCGCCAGCAGCCAACTCGCCGGGACAGGGGGCAACACCATATATTTT.

V is TRBV28 and J is TRBJ1-2; 8 nucleotides line up with TRBD1. This CDR3 is 14 amino acids long. Germline V gene lookup returns CDR1 MDHEN and CDR2 SYDVKM. J gave up 3 bases and V 7 bases, and 7 bases lay outside the gene matches. CDR3 nucleotides: TGTGCCAGCATCCTGGACAGGGCGGACTATGGCTACACCTTC. Protein product: CASILDRADYGYTF.

The genes are TRBV30 and TRBJ1-2; weak D call: TRBD1 (5 bases). V shed 2 bases and J shed 4 bases, with 11 bases lying between them. The CDR3 contains 13 residues. Germline CDR1 reads GTSNPN; CDR2 reads SVGIG (reference sequence). The CDR3 reads CAWSLQGIYGYTF. The CDR3 DNA follows: TGTGCCTGGAGTTTGCAGGGAATCTATGGCTACACCTTC.

The chain joins TRBV2 to TRBJ1-3; TRBD1 matches at 9 bases. CDR3 size: 18 residues. The germline V gene has CDR1 SNHLY and CDR2 FYNNEI. J was trimmed by 8 bases and V by 6 bases; bases with no gene match: 20. DNA for the CDR3: TGTGCCAGCAGCCCCCCTAGTAAGGGGACAGGGATTTGGGACACCATATATTTT. This encodes CASSPPSKGTGIWDTIYF. Full variable domain (outside the CDR3, taken from reference TRBV2 and TRBJ1-3): EPEVTQTPSHQVTQMGQEVILRCVPISNHLYFYWYRQILGQKVEFLVSFYNNEISEKSEIFDDQFSVERPDGSNFTLKIRSTKLEDSAMYFCASSPPSKGTGIWDTIYFGEGSWLTVV.

V is TRBV7-5 and J is TRBJ2-7; TRBD1, the table's D call, lacks a check against the DNA. TRBV7-5 is given as a pseudogene. The CDR3 length is 17 residues. In DNA form, the CDR3 reads TGTGCCAGAACAGGCCCGCTCCTAAGGGACAGGGTCCACGAGCAGTACTTC. Protein product: CARTGPLLRDRVHEQYF.

This clone was seen just once. The gene calls are TRBV9 and TRBJ2-7, with D perhaps TRBD2 (5 bases). CDR1 is SGDLS, CDR2 YYNGEE, per germline. Trimming left V 0 bases short and J 3 bases short, with 16 bases between. The CDR3 length is 16 residues. The CDR3 sequence: CASSVGAGRSNYEQYF. The CDR3 DNA reads as TGTGCCAGCAGCGTAGGGGCGGGTAGGAGTAACTACGAGCAGTACTTC.

The V gene is TRBV11-2, the J gene TRBJ1-2; D is possibly TRBD1 (6 bases). The length of the CDR3 is 14 residues. The germline V gene encodes CDR1 SGHAT and CDR2 FQNNGV. Trimming cost V 2 bases and J 9 bases, with 16 bases left between them. CDR3 sequence (DNA): TGTGCCAGCAGCTTAAGGGACGGCACAGGGAGCTACACCTTC. Its protein product is CASSLRDGTGSYTF.

In its sample, this clone was seen a few times. This chain joins TRBV5-4 and TRBJ1-4; D is uncertain. Germline assignment: CDR1 SGHNT and CDR2 YYREEE (reference sequence). The V end was cut by 4 bases, the J end by 7 bases, with 11 bases between. The CDR3 loop spans 13 amino acids. The CDR3 bases are TGTGCCAGCAGCCTGGTGGAGAGTGAAAAACTGTTTTTT. Its translation is CASSLVESEKLFF. Complete variable domain (other parts from reference TRBV5-4 and TRBJ1-4): ETGVTQSPTHLIKTRGQQVTLRCSSQSGHNTVSWYQQALGQGPQFIFQYYREEENGRGNFPPRFSGLQFPNYSSELNVNALELDDSALYLCASSLVESEKLFFGSGTQLSVL.

The chain couples TRBV6-5 to TRBJ1-4, with D unresolved. V lost 8 bases and J lost 8, with 15 bases in between. CDR3 length: 13 amino acids. Germline V CDR1 and CDR2: MNHEY, SVGAGI. CDR3 sequence reads: CASRVPGGEKLFF. The CDR3 DNA is TGTGCCAGCCGGGTCCCTGGTGGGGAAAAACTGTTTTTT.

The chain carries TRBV4-2 and TRBJ1-2; D unresolved. This CDR3 region has 14 residues. Looked up from germline, CDR1 is LGHNA and CDR2 is YNFKEQ. V lost 3 bases to trimming and J lost 0 bases, with 8 bases between them. DNA for the CDR3: TGTGCCAGCAGCCATTCAGTATCTAACTATGGCTACACCTTC. Its protein is CASSHSVSNYGYTF.

The chain couples TRBV7-6 to TRBJ1-5, with a tentative D call TRBD1 (5 bases). The CDR3 has 11 residues. From germline, CDR1 is SGHVS and CDR2 FNYEAQ. Trimming left V 11 bases short and J 5 bases short, with 10 bases between. The CDR3 spells CAVGVYQPQHF. The CDR3 DNA is TGTGCCGTAGGGGTTTATCAGCCCCAGCATTTT.

The chain has TRBV7-3 and TRBJ2-7; 10 bases map to TRBD1. The CDR3 has 13 residues. Germline V gives CDR1 SGHTA, CDR2 FQGTGA. V gave up 5 bases and J gave up 10 bases; unmatched junction bases: 8. CDR3 residues: CASSVTGGAEQYF. For the CDR3, the DNA is TGTGCCAGCAGCGTGACAGGGGGCGCGGAACAGTACTTC.

This rearrangement joins TRBV12-5 to TRBJ2-7, with 8 bases lining up with TRBD1. The CDR3 runs to 16 residues. Trimming removed 2 bases from V and 4 bases from J; junction bases left unmatched: 10. The germline V gene has CDR1 LGHNT and CDR2 FRNRAP. As DNA, the CDR3 is TGTGCTAGTGGTTTGTCCCCCGGGACAGGTATATACGAGCAGTACTTC. It translates to CASGLSPGTGIYEQYF.